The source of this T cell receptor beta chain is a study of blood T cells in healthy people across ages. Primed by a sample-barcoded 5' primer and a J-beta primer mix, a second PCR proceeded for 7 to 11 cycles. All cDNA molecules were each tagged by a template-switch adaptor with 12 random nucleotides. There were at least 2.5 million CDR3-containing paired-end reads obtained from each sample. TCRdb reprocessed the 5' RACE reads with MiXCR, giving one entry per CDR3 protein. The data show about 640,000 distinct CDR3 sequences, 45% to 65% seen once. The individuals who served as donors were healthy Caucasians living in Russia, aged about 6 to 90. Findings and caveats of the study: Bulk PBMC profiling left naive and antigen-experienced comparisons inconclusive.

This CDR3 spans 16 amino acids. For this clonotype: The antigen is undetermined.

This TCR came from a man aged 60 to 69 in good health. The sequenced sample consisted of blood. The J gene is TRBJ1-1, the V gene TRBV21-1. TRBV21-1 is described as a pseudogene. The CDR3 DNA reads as TGTGCCAGCAGCAATCATCAGGAGCCGATGAACACTGAAGCTTTCTTT. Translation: CASSNHQEPMNTEAFF.